Presented here are 5 T cell receptor beta chains from one specimen sequenced in a study of T cell repertoires in cytomegalovirus infection. TCRdb independently ran MiXCR on the reads; one entry per CDR3 protein. Of more than 200,000 distinct CDR3 sequences in the sample, 8% to 9.5% were seen once. Sequenced sample: PBMCs. All receptors come from a human donor in good health (CMV status not recorded). Some clones in this sample may be carry-over from other donors' samples.

This clonotype appeared many times. This sequence joins TRBV7-2 and TRBJ1-6; the D is unclear. In germline, CDR1 is SGHTA, CDR2 FQGNSA. V dropped 2 bases and J dropped 4 bases, with 9 bases sitting between them. CDR3 length: 15 amino acids. CDR3 in DNA: TGTGCCAGCAGCTTATTCGACGGATATAATTCACCCCTCCACTTT. Amino acids: CASSLFDGYNSPLHF.

A few counts support this clonotype. V gene TRBV7-9 combines with J gene TRBJ2-1, with 7 positions matching TRBD2. The trim removed 5 bases at V and 12 bases at J, leaving 13 bases unmatched. In germline, CDR1 is SEHNR, CDR2 FQNEAQ (reference sequence). The CDR3 runs to 14 residues. CDR3 sequence: CASSLAGEAGVQFF. The DNA for the CDR3 is TGTGCCAGCAGCCTGGCCGGGGAGGCGGGAGTGCAGTTCTTC.

V usage is TRBV5-1 and J usage is TRBJ2-7, with D perhaps TRBD1 (5 bases). The CDR3 totals 15 residues. The germline V and J ends were trimmed by 4 bases and 3 bases, with 17 bases remaining between them. Germline V lookup: CDR1 SGHRS, CDR2 YFSETQ. CDR3 nucleotide sequence: TGCGCCAGCAGCCCGGACACTCACCCCCGCTACGAGCAGTACTTC. This encodes CASSPDTHPRYEQYF.

Many counts were recorded for this clonotype. J is TRBJ2-7 and V is TRBV5-1; no definite D call. V lost 0 bases, J lost 5 bases, and 9 bases lay in between. Germline V gene lookup returns CDR1 SGHRS and CDR2 YFSETQ. The CDR3 sequence is 13 residues long. This chain's CDR3 is CASSLDNLDEQYF. The CDR3 DNA reads as TGCGCCAGCAGCTTGGACAACCTCGACGAGCAGTACTTC.

V is TRBV30 and J is TRBJ2-5; D unclear. The CDR3 extends over 13 amino acids. The V gene's germline CDR1 is GTSNPN and CDR2 SVGIG (reference sequence). Deletions cut 0 bases from V and 5 bases from J, with 10 bases between. CDR3 protein: CAWSVGIRETQYF. CDR3 sequence (DNA): TGTGCCTGGAGTGTAGGGATCCGGGAGACCCAGTACTTC.